This T cell receptor (beta chain) emerged from a study of blood T cells in healthy people across ages. Overall study findings and caveats: PBMCs were not sorted, which prevented a conclusive comparison of naive versus antigen-experienced cells.

This clonotype was recorded many times. Its antigen is unknown. The authors ran a second PCR of about 6 to 12 cycles using a sample-barcoded 5' primer and a J-beta primer mix. Each cDNA molecule, via a template-switch adaptor with 12 random nucleotides, was tagged. Each sample yielded at least 3 million CDR3-containing paired-end reads. TCRdb reanalysed the 5' RACE reads using MiXCR and keeps one entry per CDR3 protein. Of about 1.4 million distinct CDR3 sequences detected, approximately 60% appear once; the ten largest clones hold roughly 6.3%. The V gene lost 3 bases and the J gene lost 0 bases, with 8 bases spanning the gap. Germline CDR1 and CDR2: KGHSH and LQKENI. The CDR3 is 14 residues long.

Sequenced input: blood. This TCR came from a man in his late teens or twenties in good health. This chain links TRBV18 with TRBJ1-2, with TRBD1 as a possible D gene (6 bases). Here the CDR3 reads CASSPRDTNYGYTF. The DNA for the CDR3 is TGTGCCAGCTCACCCAGGGACACTAACTATGGCTACACCTTC.